This record concerns one T cell receptor (beta chain) sequence. In the study's own analysis: Nucleated cell counts were estimated from reference gene primer amplification. The table came from immunoSEQ multiplex PCR; TCRdb's copy has only in-frame clones and leaves some out. The V and J calls and clone size were taken over from that table, and D and trimming were inferred from the DNA. The sample has about 140,000 clones, about 85% seen once. This sample is part of a study of blood T cell repertoires in COVID-19. Sequencing was performed on peripheral blood. This receptor was identified in a human donor in a cohort sampled during active COVID-19.

The DNA of the CDR3 is TGTGCCAGCAGCTTGGGTTTAGCTGGTTCGAAGTTCTTC. Its translation is CASSLGLAGSKFF. This rearrangement joins TRBV5-4 to TRBJ2-1, with no clear D. The CDR3 consists of 13 residues. V shed 0 bases and J shed 14 bases, with 15 bases lying between them. From germline, CDR1 is SGHNT and CDR2 YYREEE (reference sequence). The entire variable domain, with the rest obtained from reference TRBV5-4 and TRBJ2-1, is as follows: ETGVTQSPTHLIKTRGQQVTLRCSSQSGHNTVSWYQQALGQGPQFIFQYYREEENGRGNFPPRFSGLQFPNYSSELNVNALELDDSALYLCASSLGLAGSKFFGPGTRLTVL.